The 7 T cell receptor beta chains listed next were all sequenced from one sample in a study of graft-versus-host responses after intestinal transplantation. TCRdb's table, derived via immunoSEQ multiplex PCR, lists solely in-frame clones and lacks some. In the table there are about 98,000 clones, roughly 83% of which are singletons. The sample consisted of PBMCs, taken 255 days after intestinal transplant. The receptors stem from a human patient who received an intestinal transplant, so some T cells may come from the graft donor.

The chain recombines TRBV6-5 with TRBJ2-3; 11 nucleotides match TRBD1. Germline V CDR1 and CDR2: MNHEY, SVGAGI. This CDR3 region has 16 residues. V lost 1 base and J lost 5; bases outside the gene matches: 5. The CDR3 protein is CASSYWGQGELDTQYF. The CDR3 bases are TGTGCCAGCAGTTACTGGGGACAGGGGGAGTTAGATACGCAGTATTTT.

This clone was seen a single time. The chain carries TRBV6-5 and TRBJ1-2; D is unresolved. The V end lost 0 bases, the J end lost 4 bases, and 15 bases lay between the germline ends. Germline V CDR1 and CDR2: MNHEY, SVGAGI. The CDR3 covers 16 residues. CDR3 bases: TGTGCCAGCAGTTACTCGGTCCAACCTGCCCGCTATGGCTACACCTTC. Translating gives CASSYSVQPARYGYTF.

The rearrangement links TRBV7-2 to TRBJ1-2; D may be TRBD1 (5 bases). The V end lost 5 bases, the J end lost 5 bases, and 15 bases lay between the germline ends. Looked up from germline, CDR1 is SGHTA and CDR2 is FQGNSA. The CDR3 spans 14 residues. The CDR3 coding sequence is TGTGCCAGCAGCAAGGGAGGACAACCTTATGGCTACACCTTC. It is translated as CASSKGGQPYGYTF.

This sequence joins TRBV2 and TRBJ2-7; no definite D call. The germline CDR1 and CDR2 sequences are SNHLY and FYNNEI. The CDR3 consists of 15 residues. Trimming shortened V by 7 bases and J by 1 base, and 17 bases separated the two germline ends. The CDR3 reads CASKKGQVGSYEQYF. Written as DNA, the CDR3 is TGTGCCAGCAAAAAAGGTCAGGTTGGGTCCTACGAGCAGTACTTC.

V and J are TRBV6-5 and TRBJ2-2; perhaps TRBD2 as D (6 bases). The germline V gene encodes CDR1 MNHEY and CDR2 SVGAGI. This CDR3 contains 15 residues. Trimming shortened V by 2 bases and J by 6 bases, and 13 bases separated the two germline ends. For the CDR3, the DNA is TGTGCCAGCAGTTACGCGCGCCCGGGGGCCGGGGAGCTGTTTTTT. Its protein product is CASSYARPGAGELFF.

The chain carries TRBV4-1 and TRBJ1-6; the D gene is possibly TRBD1 (5 bases). Per the germline V gene, CDR1 is MGHRA and CDR2 is YSYEKL. V lost 5 bases and J lost 5, with 13 bases in between. The CDR3 totals 15 residues. CDR3 in DNA: TGCGCCAGCAGCAACTGGGGGAAAAATAATTCACCCCTCCACTTT. It translates to CASSNWGKNNSPLHF.

The table lists this clone with a count of one. The J gene is TRBJ2-1, the V gene TRBV15, with 7 bases fitting TRBD2. Germline CDR1 reads LNHNV; CDR2 reads YYDKDF (reference sequence). The trim removed 2 bases at V and 4 bases at J, leaving 17 bases unmatched. This CDR3 region has 19 residues. The CDR3 DNA sequence: TGTGCCACCAGCAGACAGGTGGGGAGGGGTACTACTTCGTACAATGAGCAGTTCTTC. Its translation: CATSRQVGRGTTSYNEQFF.